This T cell receptor (beta chain) was profiled in a study of spatial heterogeneity in lung cancer. This clonotype was counted only a few times. Germline V CDR1 and CDR2: SGHRS, YFSETQ. This CDR3 is built from 13 residues. V was shortened by 5 bases and J by 5 bases, with 13 bases between the two germline ends. TCR cDNA molecules each had a unique molecular identifier. TCRdb called the 5' RACE reads again in MiXCR, with one record for every CDR3 protein. The table records 50,000 to 75,000 distinct CDR3 sequences, 6.3% of them present only once. Regarding time point: sample taken at primary tumor resection. The donors were approximately 65 patients with non-small cell lung cancer that was early-stage and untreated. The study sequenced unsorted whole RNA from tumor, nontumor lung or frozen PBMC.

Specimen: PBMCs, collected at surgery. The receptor's source is a female donor with early-stage non-small cell lung cancer. V is TRBV5-1 and J is TRBJ2-5; D is possibly TRBD1 (6 bases). CDR3 bases: TGCGCCAGCAGTAACAGGGCGGAGGAGACCCAGTACTTC. Protein: CASSNRAEETQYF. The full variable domain, completed using reference TRBV5-1 and TRBJ2-5, is KAGVTQTPRYLIKTRGQQVTLSCSPISGHRSVSWYQQTPGQGLQFLFEYFSETQRNKGNFPGRFSGRQFSNSRSEMNVSTLELGDSALYLCASSNRAEETQYFGPGTRLLVL.